This record looks at one T cell receptor (beta chain) sequence and its context. Its antigen remains unidentified. The sample belongs to a study of chemoradiotherapy in HPV16-positive cancers. Study details: A couple of HPV16-positive patients' cells yielded candidate HPV-specific clones and common motifs. Study-wide findings and caveats: Non-HPV-specific T cells did not expand in tumors during treatment, whereas candidate HPV-specific clones and E7-related motifs did. In HPV16-positive patients, HPV-responsive T-cell expansion tracked better recurrence-free survival.

CDR3 size: 17 residues. Trimming removed 0 bases from V and 7 bases from J; junction bases left unmatched: 12. In germline, CDR1 is LGHNT, CDR2 FRNRAP. Libraries were prepared by immunoSEQ multiplex PCR; TCRdb keeps only in-frame clonotypes and omits some of them. Among more than 15,000 clones listed, 90% to 95% were seen once. Samples were taken several times over chemoradiotherapy. The chain recombines TRBV12-5 with TRBJ1-5; 7 nucleotides line up with TRBD1. The receptor comes from a human donor with HPV-associated anogenital cancer. This specimen consisted of blood, obtained from a patient who underwent chemoradiotherapy. The chain's CDR3 is CASGLVNTGAVIQPQHF. The CDR3 coding sequence is TGTGCTAGTGGTTTGGTAAACACAGGGGCCGTGATCCAGCCCCAGCATTTT. The full variable domain, completed using reference TRBV12-5 and TRBJ1-5, is DARVTQTPRHKVTEMGQEVTMRCQPILGHNTVFWYRQTMMQGLELLAYFRNRAPLDDSGMPKDRFSAEMPDATLATLKIQPSEPRDSAVYFCASGLVNTGAVIQPQHFGDGTRLSIL.